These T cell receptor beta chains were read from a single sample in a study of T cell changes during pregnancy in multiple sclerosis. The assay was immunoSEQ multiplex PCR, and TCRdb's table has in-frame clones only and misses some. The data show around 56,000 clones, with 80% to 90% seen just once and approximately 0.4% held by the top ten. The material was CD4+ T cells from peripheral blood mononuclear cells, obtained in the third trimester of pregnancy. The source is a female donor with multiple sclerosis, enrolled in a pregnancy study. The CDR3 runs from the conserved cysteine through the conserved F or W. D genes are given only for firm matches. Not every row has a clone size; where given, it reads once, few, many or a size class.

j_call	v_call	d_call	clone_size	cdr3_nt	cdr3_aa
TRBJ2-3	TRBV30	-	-	TGTGCCTGGAGTCCCCTAAGAGGTCTCACAGATACGCAGTATTTT	CAWSPLRGLTDTQYF
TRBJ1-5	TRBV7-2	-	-	TGTGCCAGCAGCCCAATGACAGGCAATCAGCTCCAGCATTTT	CASSPMTGNQLQHF
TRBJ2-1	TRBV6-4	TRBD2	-	TGTGCCAGCAGGCCGGGACTAGTAATCAACGATGAGCAGTTCTTC	CASRPGLVINDEQFF
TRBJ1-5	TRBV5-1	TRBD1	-	TGCGCCAGCAGACAGGGGGCAAATCAGCCCCAGCATTTT	CASRQGANQPQHF
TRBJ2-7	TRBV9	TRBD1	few	TGTGCCAGCAGCGTAGGGGGACAGCCACCCTACGAGCAGTACTTC	CASSVGGQPPYEQYF
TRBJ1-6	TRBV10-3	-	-	TGTGCCATCAGTGAGTCTTTAACGGGACTTAATTCACCCCTCCACTTT	CAISESLTGLNSPLHF
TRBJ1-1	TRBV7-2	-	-	TGTGCCAGCAGCTTACAGGGGAGCACTGAAGCTTTCTTT	CASSLQGSTEAFF
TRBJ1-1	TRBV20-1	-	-	TGCAGTGCTATTAAAACTGAAGCTTTCTTT	CSAIKTEAFF
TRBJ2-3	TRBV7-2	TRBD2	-	TGTGCCAGCAGCTCGGGACTAGCGGGAGGCCCCTCCAGCACAGATACGCAGTATTTT	CASSSGLAGGPSSTDTQYF
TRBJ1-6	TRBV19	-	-	TGTGCCAGTAGAATAGTCCCAGGGGCGAGTTCACCCCTCCACTTT	CASRIVPGASSPLHF
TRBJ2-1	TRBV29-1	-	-	TGCAGCGTCGGGATAACTCAGGACAATGAGCAGTTCTTC	CSVGITQDNEQFF
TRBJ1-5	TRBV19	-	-	TGTGCCAGTAGTCGGGGAAGGAGGGGTCAGCCCCAGCATTTT	CASSRGRRGQPQHF
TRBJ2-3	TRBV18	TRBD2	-	TGTGCCAGCTCATCGCTTAGCGGGTGGGACACAGATACGCAGTATTTT	CASSSLSGWDTDTQYF
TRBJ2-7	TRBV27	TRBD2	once	TGTGCCAGCAGTGATAGCGGGACCGCTCGCGAGCAGTACTTC	CASSDSGTAREQYF
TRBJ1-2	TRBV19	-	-	TGTGCCAGTAGTATACTACAGGGAAACTATGGCTACACCTTC	CASSILQGNYGYTF
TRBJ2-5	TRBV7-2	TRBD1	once	TGTGCCAGCAGCTCGAATGGACAGGGTAGCGAGACCCAGTACTTC	CASSSNGQGSETQYF
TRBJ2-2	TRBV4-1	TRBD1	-	TGCGCCAGCAGCCAGCCGGGACAGGACCTGTACACCGGGGAGCTGTTTTTT	CASSQPGQDLYTGELFF
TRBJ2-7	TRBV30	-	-	TGTGCCTGGAGTGCGTTGGACAGCTCCTACGAGCAGTACTTC	CAWSALDSSYEQYF
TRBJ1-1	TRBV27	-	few	TGTGCCAGCAGTTTAGGGGGCTGGGTGGTGAACACTGAAGCTTTCTTT	CASSLGGWVVNTEAFF
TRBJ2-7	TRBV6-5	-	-	TGTGCCAGCAGTTACGGGACATACGAAACCTACGAGCAGTACTTC	CASSYGTYETYEQYF
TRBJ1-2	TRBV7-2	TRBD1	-	TGTGCCAGCAGCTTAGGGGGGAACAGGGGTGGCTACACCTTC	CASSLGGNRGGYTF
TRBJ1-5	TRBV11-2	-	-	TGTGCCAGCAGCGTACAGGGTGGGCCCCAGCATTTT	CASSVQGGPQHF